Below are 22 T cell receptor beta chains sequenced from a single sample in a study of blood T cell repertoires in COVID-19. Data came from immunoSEQ multiplex PCR; TCRdb stores just in-frame clones and leaves some out. Among about 84,000 clones, approximately 86% were seen once, and the ten largest hold roughly 28%. Sequencing was carried out using peripheral blood. These receptors all stem from an elderly woman with acute or convalescent COVID-19.

This clone was counted between two and nine times. The gene calls are TRBV5-5 and TRBJ1-1; D possibly corresponds to TRBD1 (6 bases). The CDR3 covers 14 residues. V dropped 2 bases and J dropped 0 bases, with 8 bases sitting between them. CDR1 and CDR2 (germline): SGHKS, YYEKEE (reference sequence). In DNA, the CDR3 is TGTGCCAGCAGCTTACAGGGAATGAACACTGAAGCTTTCTTT. Protein sequence: CASSLQGMNTEAFF.

The chain couples TRBV24-1 to TRBJ2-3; maybe TRBD1 (7 bases). The CDR3 has 15 residues. V shed 2 bases and J shed 5 bases, with 13 bases lying between them. CDR1 and CDR2 (germline): KGHDR, SFDVKD. The CDR3 sequence: CATSDSRRGEDTQYF. The CDR3 coding sequence is TGTGCCACCAGTGATTCCCGCAGGGGGGAAGATACGCAGTATTTT.

V and J are TRBV15 and TRBJ1-2; 7 nucleotides match TRBD1. Germline V gene sequence: CDR1 LNHNV, CDR2 YYDKDF (reference sequence). The CDR3 runs to 14 residues. With 3 bases clipped from V and 4 bases from J, the junction kept 5 bases outside the gene matches. The chain's CDR3 is CATSSRDSGYGYTF. CDR3 DNA sequence: TGTGCCACCAGCAGTCGGGACAGTGGCTATGGCTACACCTTC.

The V and J genes are TRBV18 and TRBJ2-5; TRBD2 might be the D (5 bases). This CDR3 contains 13 residues. V lost 4 bases, J lost 2 bases, and 8 bases lay in between. From germline, CDR1 is KGHSH and CDR2 LQKENI. The chain's CDR3 is CASSRRVQETQYF. The DNA of the CDR3 is TGTGCCAGCTCACGGCGGGTTCAAGAGACCCAGTACTTC.

This rearrangement joins TRBV27 to TRBJ2-1; TRBD2 agrees at 9 bases. The germline V gene has CDR1 MNHEY and CDR2 SMNVEV (reference sequence). V shed 6 bases, J shed 10 bases, and the junction held 16 bases outside the gene matches. The CDR3 is 16 amino acids. The CDR3 nucleotides read TGTGCCAGCAGCCCCGGAGTTGCGGGAGGGCCGCGAGAGCAGTTCTTC. Protein sequence: CASSPGVAGGPREQFF.

The rearrangement joins TRBV9 to TRBJ1-1; D is possibly TRBD1 (6 bases). Germline V gene data show CDR1 as SGDLS and CDR2 as YYNGEE. The V gene lost 2 bases and the J gene lost 4 bases, with 21 bases spanning the gap. This CDR3 has 17 residues. The CDR3 DNA reads TGTGCCAGCAGCGTCCGGGACACGAGGCATACGGGCACTGAAGCTTTCTTT. This sequence encodes CASSVRDTRHTGTEAFF.

This clone was found a few times. The chain carries TRBV29-1 and TRBJ2-7, with 10 bases lining up with TRBD2. Germline V gene lookup returns CDR1 SQVTM and CDR2 ANQGSEA. The CDR3 loop spans 17 amino acids. J lost 4 bases, V lost 2 bases, and 14 bases had no gene match. The CDR3 bases are TGCAGCGTTGAATTCTCCCCCCCTAGCGGGAGATCGTACGAGCAGTACTTC. Protein: CSVEFSPPSGRSYEQYF.

This clone was seen only once. This sequence joins TRBV5-4 and TRBJ2-5, with 12 bases aligning to TRBD2. The CDR3 totals 15 residues. The V gene end was trimmed by 4 bases and the J gene end by 6 bases; junction bases not matched to a gene: 7. Germline CDR1 and CDR2: SGHNT and YYREEE (reference sequence). CDR3 coding DNA: TGTGCCAGCAGCCCAGGACTAGCGGGATTACAGACCCAGTACTTC. Translation: CASSPGLAGLQTQYF. Looking up the rest from reference TRBV5-4 and TRBJ2-5 gives the full variable domain: ETGVTQSPTHLIKTRGQQVTLRCSSQSGHNTVSWYQQALGQGPQFIFQYYREEENGRGNFPPRFSGLQFPNYSSELNVNALELDDSALYLCASSPGLAGLQTQYFGPGTRLLVL.

This clone has more than one count but fewer than ten. The V and J genes are TRBV18 and TRBJ2-1; 9 positions match TRBD1. The germline V gene has CDR1 KGHSH and CDR2 LQKENI. Trimming took 6 bases from V and 8 from J; bases not matched to a gene: 11. CDR3 length: 15 amino acids. CDR3 amino acids: CASSPNRGRNHEQFF. For the CDR3, the DNA is TGTGCCAGCTCCCCAAACAGGGGGCGTAACCATGAGCAGTTCTTC.

This chain uses TRBV18 with TRBJ2-3; unclear D gene. V lost 3 bases to trimming and J lost 4 bases, with 14 bases between them. The CDR3 is 15 residues long. Germline CDR1 and CDR2: KGHSH and LQKENI. The CDR3 region has the DNA TGTGCCAGCTCACCCCCAGGTTCCCAAGCAGATACGCAGTATTTT. Translation gives CASSPPGSQADTQYF.

This chain uses TRBV28 with TRBJ1-5; 10 nucleotides align to TRBD1. This CDR3 is 21 amino acids long. CDR1 is MDHEN, CDR2 SYDVKM, per germline. The V segment lost 5 bases and the J segment 3 bases; nucleotides outside the gene matches: 22. This chain's CDR3 is CASSPIWVKTGGVDVNQPQHF. The CDR3 DNA follows: TGTGCCAGCAGTCCGATATGGGTCAAGACAGGGGGCGTTGATGTCAATCAGCCCCAGCATTTT.

This chain joins TRBV28 and TRBJ2-7; 11 bases fit TRBD1. The CDR3 runs to 15 residues. V shed 5 bases, J shed 2 bases, and the junction held 5 bases outside the gene matches. Germline lookup yields CDR1 MDHEN and CDR2 SYDVKM. This CDR3 reads CASSPAGQGAYEQYF. The CDR3 DNA follows: TGTGCCAGCAGTCCGGCGGGACAGGGGGCCTACGAGCAGTACTTC.

This chain uses TRBV19 with TRBJ1-3; 11 bases agree with TRBD1. The length of the CDR3 is 15 residues. Unmatched junction bases numbered 2, after V lost 6 bases and J lost 1 base. CDR1 and CDR2 (germline): LNHDA, SQIVND (reference sequence). CDR3 nucleotide sequence: TGTGCCAGTAGACGGGACAGGGGGTCTGGAAACACCATATATTTT. This codes for CASRRDRGSGNTIYF.

The CDR3 loop is CASSPAGGRDYEQYF. In DNA, the CDR3 is TGTGCCAGCAGCCCGGCGGGCGGCCGAGACTACGAGCAGTACTTC. The chain uses TRBV11-2 and TRBJ2-7; TRBD2 might be the D (5 bases). The CDR3 has 15 amino acids. Germline V gene data show CDR1 as SGHAT and CDR2 as FQNNGV. Trimming stripped 5 bases from V and 3 bases from J, with 17 bases between.

The chain links TRBV27 to TRBJ1-2, with 7 bases that match TRBD1. The CDR3 runs 15 residues. With V trimmed by 5 bases and J by 3 bases, 9 bases remained unmatched. The germline gives CDR1 MNHEY, CDR2 SMNVEV (reference sequence). CDR3 sequence: CASSLFRDSDYGYTF. CDR3 DNA: TGTGCCAGCAGTCTATTCCGGGACAGCGACTATGGCTACACCTTC.

The V and J genes are TRBV27 and TRBJ2-1; TRBD1 aligns across 11 bases. V shed 6 bases, J shed 2 bases, and the junction held 6 bases outside the gene matches. The germline V gene has CDR1 MNHEY and CDR2 SMNVEV (reference sequence). This CDR3 has 16 residues. This chain's CDR3 is CASSRRDRGTYNEQFF. CDR3 in DNA: TGTGCCAGCAGCCGCCGGGACAGGGGGACCTACAATGAGCAGTTCTTC.

This clone has only one observation. The V gene is TRBV19, the J gene TRBJ1-4, with D possibly being TRBD1 (5 bases). Germline V gene sequence: CDR1 LNHDA, CDR2 SQIVND (reference sequence). The CDR3 extends over 15 amino acids. V dropped 0 bases and J dropped 10 bases, with 15 bases sitting between them. The CDR3: CASSIDSGRVRKLFF. CDR3 coding DNA: TGTGCCAGTAGTATAGATTCGGGCAGGGTTCGAAAACTGTTTTTT.

CDR3 sequence (DNA): TGTGCCAGCAGTTGGGGACAGGAAGCCTATAATTCACCCCTCCACTTT. It specifies CASSWGQEAYNSPLHF. The chain is built from TRBV6-6 and TRBJ1-6, with TRBD1 matching 8 bases. The CDR3 covers 16 residues. After removal of 4 bases from V and 2 bases from J, the junction contained 4 bases not matched to a gene. Germline V gene sequence: CDR1 MNHNY, CDR2 SVGAGI (reference sequence).

This chain uses TRBV10-2 with TRBJ2-5; 7 bases are shared with TRBD2. The V segment lost 11 bases and the J segment 0 bases; nucleotides outside the gene matches: 6. Looked up from germline, CDR1 is WSHSY and CDR2 is SAAADI. The CDR3 is made up of 13 amino acids. The CDR3 region has the DNA TGCGCCTCCCGGGACTATGACCAAGAGACCCAGTACTTC. Translating gives CASRDYDQETQYF.

The chain recombines TRBV21-1 with TRBJ2-2; the D call of TRBD1 is as the table states it, not checked on the DNA. TRBV21-1 corresponds to a pseudogene. This CDR3 contains 11 residues. Here the CDR3 reads CASSSYRAQFF. For the CDR3, the DNA is TGTGCCAGCAGCAGCTACAGGGCGCAGTTTTTT.

The V call is TRBV28, the J call TRBJ1-4, with 7 bases lining up with TRBD1. The ends lost 6 bases at V and 13 bases at J; junction bases unmatched: 11. CDR1 and CDR2 (germline): MDHEN, SYDVKM. This CDR3 is 13 amino acids long. The CDR3 nucleotides read TGTGCCAGCAGACGGGACAGCTCCTTGGGACTGTTTTTT. It codes for CASRRDSSLGLFF.

The chain links TRBV28 to TRBJ2-1; 8 bases map to TRBD2. The CDR3 is made up of 18 amino acids. Losses at the gene ends were 4 bases for V and 0 bases for J; bases not matched to a gene: 11. CDR1 and CDR2 from the germline V gene are MDHEN and SYDVKM. CDR3 nucleotide sequence: TGTGCCAGCAGTTCCGCGGGCGGGAGGCAGAGCTCCTACAATGAGCAGTTCTTC. Its translation: CASSSAGGRQSSYNEQFF.